This entry describes one T cell receptor beta chain. The sample is drawn from a study of blood T cell repertoires in COVID-19. Across the whole study: Specimens from acute and convalescent COVID-19 originated in the United States, Italy and Spain. PBMCs, B-cell-depleted T cells, or T cells provided the cDNA or gDNA that made up the material.

Seattle cases were enrolled at active infection and followed longitudinally. Original processing methods: Using reference gene primer amplification, nucleated cell counts were estimated. Measured with immunoSEQ multiplex PCR; TCRdb has only the in-frame clones, and not every one. Clonal size and the V and J genes are those of that table, whereas D and trimming came from the DNA. Found here are 250,000 to 400,000 clones, 85% to 90% of them singletons; the top ten hold under 3.5%. The sequence was collected from a woman in her thirties with COVID-19, enrolled during active disease. Sequenced: peripheral blood.

The CDR3 protein is CASSQPGLFSYEQYF. CDR3 in DNA: TGTGCCAGCAGCCAACCGGGACTTTTCTCCTACGAGCAGTACTTC. The J gene is TRBJ2-7, the V gene TRBV7-2, with D maybe TRBD2 (6 bases). There are 15 residues in the CDR3. The V and J ends lost 5 bases and 0 bases respectively, with 14 bases between them. Looked up from germline, CDR1 is SGHTA and CDR2 is FQGNSA. The variable domain in full, completed from reference TRBV7-2 and TRBJ2-7, reads GAGVSQSPSNKVTEKGKDVELRCDPISGHTALYWYRQSLGQGLEFLIYFQGNSAPDKSGLPSDRFSAERTGGSVSTLTIQRTQQEDSAVYLCASSQPGLFSYEQYFGPGTRLTVT.